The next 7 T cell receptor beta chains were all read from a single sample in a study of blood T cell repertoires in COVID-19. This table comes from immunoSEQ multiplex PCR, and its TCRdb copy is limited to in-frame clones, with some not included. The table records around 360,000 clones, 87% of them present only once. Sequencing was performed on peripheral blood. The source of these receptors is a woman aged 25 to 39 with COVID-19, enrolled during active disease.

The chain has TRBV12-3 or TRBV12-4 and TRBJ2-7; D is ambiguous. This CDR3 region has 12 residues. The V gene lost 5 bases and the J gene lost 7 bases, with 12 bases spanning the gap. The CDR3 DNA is TGTGCCAGCAGTACCTACGTCTTGGAGCAGTACTTC. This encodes CASSTYVLEQYF.

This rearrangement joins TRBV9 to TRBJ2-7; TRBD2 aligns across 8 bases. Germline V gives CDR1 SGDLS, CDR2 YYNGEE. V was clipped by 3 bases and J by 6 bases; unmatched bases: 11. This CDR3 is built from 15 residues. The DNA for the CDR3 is TGTGCCAGCAGCGCTTCGGGACTAGGGTCTTCCGAGCAGTACTTC. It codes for CASSASGLGSSEQYF. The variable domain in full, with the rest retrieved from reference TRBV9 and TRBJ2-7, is DSGVTQTPKHLITATGQRVTLRCSPRSGDLSVYWYQQSLDQGLQFLIQYYNGEERAKGNILERFSAQQFPDLHSELNLSSLELGDSALYFCASSASGLGSSEQYFGPGTRLTVT.

The CDR3 sequence is CASSAGKSYNEQFF. CDR3 sequence (DNA): TGTGCCAGTTCCGCGGGAAAATCCTACAATGAGCAGTTCTTC. This chain joins TRBV27 and TRBJ2-1; tentative D call: TRBD2 (6 bases). The germline V gene encodes CDR1 MNHEY and CDR2 SMNVEV (reference sequence). With 9 bases removed from V and 1 base from J, the gap between germline ends came to 13 bases. This CDR3 is built from 14 residues.

The CDR3, as DNA: TGTGCCAGCAGTCCTCCGGGGGACAGAGGGTACGAGCAGTACTTC. It yields the protein CASSPPGDRGYEQYF. The chain joins TRBV28 to TRBJ2-7; a possible D gene is TRBD1 (7 bases). The V end lost 5 bases, the J end lost 4 bases, and 18 bases lay between the germline ends. Germline V gene data show CDR1 as MDHEN and CDR2 as SYDVKM. This CDR3 has 15 residues. The entire variable domain, with the rest obtained from reference TRBV28 and TRBJ2-7, is as follows: DVKVTQSSRYLVKRTGEKVFLECVQDMDHENMFWYRQDPGLGLRLIYFSYDVKMKEKGDIPEGYSVSREKKERFSLILESASTNQTSMYLCASSPPGDRGYEQYFGPGTRLTVT.

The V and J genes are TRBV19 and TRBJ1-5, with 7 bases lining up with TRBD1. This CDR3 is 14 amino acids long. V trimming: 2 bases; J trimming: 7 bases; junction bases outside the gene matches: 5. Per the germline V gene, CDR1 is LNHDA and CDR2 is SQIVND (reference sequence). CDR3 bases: TGTGCCAGTAGTATAAGGGAACAGGGGCAGCCCCAGCATTTT. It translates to CASSIREQGQPQHF.

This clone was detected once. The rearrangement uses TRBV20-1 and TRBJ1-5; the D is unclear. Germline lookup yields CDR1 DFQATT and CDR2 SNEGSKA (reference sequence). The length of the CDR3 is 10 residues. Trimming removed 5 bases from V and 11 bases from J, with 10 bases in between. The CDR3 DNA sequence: TGCAGTGCTGAATTTGAGGCCCAGCATTTT. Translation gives CSAEFEAQHF.

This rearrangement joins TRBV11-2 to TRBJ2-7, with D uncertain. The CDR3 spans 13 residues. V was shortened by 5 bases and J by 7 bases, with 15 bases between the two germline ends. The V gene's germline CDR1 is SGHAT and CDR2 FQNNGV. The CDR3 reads CASSPYTAGEQYF. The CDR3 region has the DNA TGTGCCAGCAGCCCGTACACCGCCGGGGAGCAGTACTTC.